The rows below give T cell receptor beta chains drawn from one sample of a study of OX40 agonist ivuxolimab in advanced cancers. Repertoires were generated with immunoSEQ multiplex PCR, while TCRdb's copy carries only in-frame clones and drops some. The sample holds 60,000 to 70,000 clones, 70% to 90% seen once. This material consisted of CD4+ or CD8+ T cells sorted from blood, taken in a trial of the OX40 agonist ivuxolimab. The receptors were sampled from an adult with an advanced solid tumor such as melanoma, head and neck, liver or kidney cancer. Both conserved end residues are part of each CDR3. Fields, in order: CDR3 length, V gene, D gene, clone size, J gene, CDR3 DNA, CDR3 protein. D genes are given only for firm matches. A row's size may be missing; if present it is once, few, many or a size class.

>13|TRBV7-6|NA|NA|TRBJ1-1
TGTGCCAGCAGCTCGTACATAAACACTGAAGCTTTCTTT
CASSSYINTEAFF
>14|TRBV18|NA|NA|TRBJ2-1
TGTGCCAGCTCACCCCCGGGAGTCCAGGGTGAGCAGTTCTTC
CASSPPGVQGEQFF
>14|TRBV6-5|NA|NA|TRBJ2-5
TGTGCCAGCAAACGGACAGCACCGCAAGAGACCCAGTACTTC
CASKRTAPQETQYF
>16|TRBV6-1|NA|NA|TRBJ2-1
TGTGCCAGCAGAGAACTAGGGGGGGCATCGTACAATGAGCAGTTCTTC
CASRELGGASYNEQFF
>15|TRBV7-2|NA|NA|TRBJ2-1
TGTGCCAGCAGCTCCGGAGTTATCAGGAACAATGAGCAGTTCTTC
CASSSGVIRNNEQFF
>12|TRBV6-1|TRBD1|NA|TRBJ1-1
TGTGCCAGCAATGAACGGACAGGGGGAGCTTTCTTT
CASNERTGGAFF
>16|TRBV9|NA|NA|TRBJ2-1
TGTGCCAGCAGCGTAGTAGGGGGAGGGTCCTACAATGAGCAGTTCTTC
CASSVVGGGSYNEQFF
>15|TRBV2|TRBD1|NA|TRBJ1-2
TGTGCCAGCAGCCCCGACCGGGACAGGGCTTATGGCTACACCTTC
CASSPDRDRAYGYTF
>13|TRBV18|NA|once|TRBJ2-7
TGTGCCAGCTCTAAGACGGATAGATACGAGCAGTACTTC
CASSKTDRYEQYF
>15|TRBV6-5|TRBD1|few|TRBJ1-2
TGTGCCAGCAGGTCCTTGGGGACAGGGTACTATGGCTACACCTTC
CASRSLGTGYYGYTF
>15|TRBV5-5|TRBD1|once|TRBJ2-7
TGTGCCAGCAGCTTGCAGGGACAGGGGGCCTACGAGCAGTACTTC
CASSLQGQGAYEQYF
>15|TRBV9|NA|NA|TRBJ2-7
TGTGCCAGCAGCGTAGCCCCCGGGACGGAGGACGAGCAGTACTTC
CASSVAPGTEDEQYF
>14|TRBV29-1|TRBD2|NA|TRBJ2-7
TGCAGCGTTGAGGGAGGGCAGGGAGTCTACGAGCAGTACTTC
CSVEGGQGVYEQYF
>15|TRBV5-5|TRBD1|NA|TRBJ2-7
TGTGCCAGCAGCTTGCGACAGGGTACGTCCTACGAGCAGTACTTC
CASSLRQGTSYEQYF
>15|TRBV6-5|TRBD1|NA|TRBJ1-2
TGTGCCAGCAGCCCTCGACAGGGACCTAACTATGGCTACACCTTC
CASSPRQGPNYGYTF
>16|TRBV9|TRBD2|NA|TRBJ2-3
TGTGCCAGCAGCGTAGACACGGGACTAGCGGAGCCCCGACATTATTTT
CASSVDTGLAEPRHYF
>13|TRBV4-3|NA|NA|TRBJ1-2
TGCGCCAGCAGCCGCCTACAGGGACACGGCTACACCTTC
CASSRLQGHGYTF
>14|TRBV30|TRBD1|NA|TRBJ2-2
TGTGCCGTAAACAGGGGGCGCAACACCGGGGAGCTGTTTTTT
CAVNRGRNTGELFF
>14|TRBV19|NA|NA|TRBJ2-3
TGTGCCAGTGCCGGGACACAGAATACAGATACGCAGTATTTT
CASAGTQNTDTQYF
>13|TRBV18|TRBD1|NA|TRBJ2-7
TGTGCCAGCTCAACCGGGACAGAGTACGAGCAGTACTTC
CASSTGTEYEQYF
>16|TRBV15|TRBD1|NA|TRBJ1-4
TGTGCCACCTCTGAACCCCCGGGACAGGGAAGGGAAAAACTGTTTTTT
CATSEPPGQGREKLFF
>12|TRBV30|TRBD1|few|TRBJ1-1
TGTGCCTGGAGTCGTCAGGGGGCTGAAGCTTTCTTT
CAWSRQGAEAFF
>11|TRBV30|NA|once|TRBJ2-7
TGTGCCTGTATTTACAGCTACGAGCAGTACTTC
CACIYSYEQYF
>17|TRBV7-6|NA|NA|TRBJ2-1
TGTGCCAGCAGCTTATCCCTCAGAACAGGGTCCTACAATGAGCAGTTCTTC
CASSLSLRTGSYNEQFF
>17|TRBV5-6|TRBD2|NA|TRBJ2-7
TGTGCCAGCAGCCAAATGACTAGCGGGGCTCTCTCCTACGAGCAGTACTTC
CASSQMTSGALSYEQYF
>15|TRBV9|NA|few|TRBJ1-5
TGTGCCAGCAGCGTAGGAGACAGCGGCAATCAGCCCCAGCATTTT
CASSVGDSGNQPQHF
>15|TRBV7-9|NA|NA|TRBJ1-2
TGTGCCAGCAGCCCCCGAACAGGTGTTAACTATGGCTACACCTTC
CASSPRTGVNYGYTF
>15|TRBV7-2|NA|NA|TRBJ2-1
TGTGCCAGCAGCTTAGGTGGCGGGTCCTACAATGAGCAGTTCTTC
CASSLGGGSYNEQFF